What follows is one T cell receptor (beta chain) and its context. Antigen: not known. This entry belongs to a study of T cells expressing NK-cell markers. The overall study: The authors derived TCR beta repertoires from sorted CD3+CD56+NKG2C+, CD3+CD56+NKG2C- and CD3+CD56-NKG2C+ T cells. One of the eight sequenced donors was seronegative, whereas the other seven were HCMV-seropositive.

From the 5' RACE reads, TCRdb lists one entry per CDR3 protein and no DNA. The sample holds more than 120,000 distinct CDR3 sequences. This CDR3 contains 15 residues. Germline V gives CDR1 SGHRS, CDR2 YFSETQ. Whole-study findings and limits: Topping the CD3+CD56-NKG2C+ fraction as well were these clonotypes, in a few donors. The dominant NKG2C+ clonotypes represented about 1.0-7.5% of CD8+ T cells in six donors.

This clonotype originated in a man between 18 and 29 years old in good health. Specimen: blood T cells: a sorted CD56 or NKG2C T cell subset, CD4+ or CD8+ T cells, or bulk PBMC T cells (not recorded which). V usage is TRBV5-1 and J usage is TRBJ2-1; the D gene TCRdb calls, TRBD2, cannot be checked with no DNA. This chain's CDR3 is CASSYTSGRGNEQFF.